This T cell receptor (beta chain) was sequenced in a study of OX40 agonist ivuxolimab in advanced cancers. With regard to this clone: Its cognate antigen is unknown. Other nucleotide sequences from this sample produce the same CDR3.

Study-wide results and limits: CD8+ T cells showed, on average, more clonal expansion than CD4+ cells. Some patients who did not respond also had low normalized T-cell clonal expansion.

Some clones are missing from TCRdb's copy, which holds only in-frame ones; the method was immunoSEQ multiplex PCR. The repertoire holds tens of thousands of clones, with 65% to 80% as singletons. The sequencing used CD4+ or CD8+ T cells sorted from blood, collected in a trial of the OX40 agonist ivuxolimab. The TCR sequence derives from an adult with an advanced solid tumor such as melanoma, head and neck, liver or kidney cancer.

This CDR3 reads CASSASSYEQYF. The CDR3 nucleotides read TGTGCCAGCAGTGCCTCAAGCTACGAGCAGTACTTC. The V call is TRBV7-2, the J call TRBJ2-7; D is unclear. The germline V gene has CDR1 SGHTA and CDR2 FQGNSA. The ends were cut back, 6 bases at V and 3 bases at J, with 9 bases in the middle. The CDR3 is made up of 12 amino acids.